These T cell receptor beta chains were read from a single sample in a study of T-cell memory formation after mild COVID-19. Each CDR3 protein is one row after TCRdb ran MiXCR on the 5' RACE reads. Of 250,000 to 350,000 distinct CDR3 sequences listed, 19% are singletons. The sample consisted of PBMCs or a T cell subset sorted from them (not recorded which). Every receptor here comes from a man aged 18 to 29 who had mild COVID-19 (a few samples of this study predate the infection). Cell type and time point are not known. Each CDR3 is given with its conserved first and last residue. Each record gives: V gene, J gene, D gene, clone size, CDR3 DNA, CDR3 protein. A D gene is named only where the DNA matches it firmly. A row's size may be missing; if present it is once, few, many or a size class.

TRBV3-1	TRBJ2-3	TRBD1	-	TGTGCCAGCAGCCACGACAGGGGATCGGGGACAGATACGCAGTATTTT	CASSHDRGSGTDTQYF
TRBV20-1	TRBJ2-3	-	-	TGCAGTGCTAGAGATCCCCAGGTTGGAGATACGCAGTATTTT	CSARDPQVGDTQYF
TRBV5-6	TRBJ2-3	TRBD2	few	TGTGCCAGCGTCGGGGGGAACACAGATACGCAGTATTTT	CASVGGNTDTQYF
TRBV7-3	TRBJ1-5	TRBD1	-	TGTGCCAGCAGCCCTATCCGGGACAGGGCAGTATTCAATCAGCCCCAGCATTTT	CASSPIRDRAVFNQPQHF
TRBV10-3	TRBJ2-2	-	-	TGTGCCATCAGTGGAGGGTCCTCAGGGCGTCCCGGGGAGCTGTTTTTT	CAISGGSSGRPGELFF
TRBV4-3	TRBJ2-6	-	many	TGCGCCAGCAGCCAAGATCAGAAGGGACCCTCTGGGGCCAACGTCCTGACTTTC	CASSQDQKGPSGANVLTF
TRBV24-1	TRBJ1-2	TRBD1	-	TGTGCCACCAGTAGAACCGGACAGGGGGACTATGGCTACACCTTC	CATSRTGQGDYGYTF
TRBV11-2	TRBJ1-3	-	once	TGTGCCAGCAGCGCCCCGGGAATGGGGGCTGGAAACACCATATATTTT	CASSAPGMGAGNTIYF
TRBV10-1	TRBJ2-2	TRBD2	few	TGCGCCAGCAGTGAGTCGAGGTTACTAGCGGGGAGAAACACCGGGGAGCTGTTTTTT	CASSESRLLAGRNTGELFF
TRBV2	TRBJ2-7	-	-	TGTGCCAGCAAGAATCTTATTGCTGCAGACGAGCAGTACTTC	CASKNLIAADEQYF
TRBV3-1	TRBJ1-2	-	many	TGTGCCAGCAGCCAGGGGAATGGCGGCTACACCTTC	CASSQGNGGYTF
TRBV5-1	TRBJ2-7	-	-	TGCGCCAGCAGCGAGAATCTGGGCGAGCAGTACTTC	CASSENLGEQYF
TRBV24-1	TRBJ2-5	-	-	TGTGCCACCAGTAACCCGGGCGGGGGCGGGCAGACCCAGTACTTC	CATSNPGGGGQTQYF
TRBV7-8	TRBJ1-1	-	-	TGTGCCAGCAGCCTAGAGAGGACAAACACTGAAGCTTTCTTT	CASSLERTNTEAFF
TRBV11-2	TRBJ1-2	-	few	TGTGCCAGCAGCTTAATGGGCGGACAGTTCGATGATCCCTCCCTTCCCTTC	CASSLMGGQFDDPSLPF
TRBV12-3/TRBV12-4	TRBJ1-1	-	many	TGTGCCAGCAGTTTTAGAAGGGACACTGAAGCTTTCTTT	CASSFRRDTEAFF
TRBV4-3	TRBJ2-7	-	many	TGCGCCAGCAGCCAAGAAGGGTGGGGAGGCTACGAGCAGTACTTC	CASSQEGWGGYEQYF
TRBV7-9	TRBJ2-7	-	-	TGTGCCAGCAGCTTTTCGACAATCCCTTACTACGAGCAGTACTTC	CASSFSTIPYYEQYF
TRBV5-1	TRBJ1-6	TRBD1	once	TGCGCCAGCAGCCCCGGGGGGACAGCCACTTCACCCCTCCACTTT	CASSPGGTATSPLHF
TRBV7-3	TRBJ1-6	TRBD1	few	TGTGCCAGCAGCCAGGGACAGTTTAATTCACCCCTCCACTTT	CASSQGQFNSPLHF
TRBV20-1	TRBJ1-2	-	few	TGCAGTGCTAGAGATGACGGCAGGACCTTATCTAACTATGGCTACACCTTC	CSARDDGRTLSNYGYTF
TRBV7-2	TRBJ1-5	TRBD1	-	TGTGCCAGCAGCTTATCGTGGACAGGCGGTCAGCCCCAGCATTTT	CASSLSWTGGQPQHF
TRBV18	TRBJ2-7	-	few	TGTGCCAGCTCACCGAATAACGAGCAGTACTTC	CASSPNNEQYF
TRBV5-1	TRBJ1-1	-	-	TGCGCCAGCAGCTCAGGCTTTGGCTGGGGTACTGAAGCTTTCTTT	CASSSGFGWGTEAFF
TRBV12-3/TRBV12-4	TRBJ2-1	-	-	TGTGCCAGCAGTTTAGCTGGGGGGAAAGGCAATGAGCAGTTCTTC	CASSLAGGKGNEQFF
TRBV20-1	TRBJ1-5	TRBD1	once	TGCAGTGCTAGAGAGTTAACCCAGGGGGATCCGAATCAGCCCCAGCATTTT	CSARELTQGDPNQPQHF